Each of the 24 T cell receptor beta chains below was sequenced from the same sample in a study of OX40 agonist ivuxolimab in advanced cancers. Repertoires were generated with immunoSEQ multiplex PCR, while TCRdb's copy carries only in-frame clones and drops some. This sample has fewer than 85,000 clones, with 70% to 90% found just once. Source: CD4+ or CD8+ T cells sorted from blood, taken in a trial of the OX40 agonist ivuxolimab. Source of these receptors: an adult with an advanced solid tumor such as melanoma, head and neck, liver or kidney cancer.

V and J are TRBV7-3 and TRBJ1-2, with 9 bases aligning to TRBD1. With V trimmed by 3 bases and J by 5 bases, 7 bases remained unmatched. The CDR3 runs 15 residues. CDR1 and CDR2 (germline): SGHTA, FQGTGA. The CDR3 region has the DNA TGTGCCAGCAGCTTTGCGGACAGGGGAGGATATGGCTACACCTTC. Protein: CASSFADRGGYGYTF.

The CDR3 region is CAWDRMNTEAFF. The CDR3 nucleotides are TGTGCCTGGGACAGGATGAACACTGAAGCTTTCTTT. The J gene is TRBJ1-1, the V gene TRBV2, with TRBD1 matching 8 bases. CDR3 size: 12 residues. The ends lost 11 bases at V and 0 bases at J; junction bases unmatched: 2. Germline CDR1 is SNHLY and CDR2 is FYNNEI.

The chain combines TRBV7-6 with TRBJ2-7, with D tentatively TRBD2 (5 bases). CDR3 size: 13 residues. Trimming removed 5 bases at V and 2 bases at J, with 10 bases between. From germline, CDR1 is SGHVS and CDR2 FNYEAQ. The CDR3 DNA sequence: TGTGCCAGCAGCCCGGACTTAACCTACGAGCAGTACTTC. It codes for CASSPDLTYEQYF.

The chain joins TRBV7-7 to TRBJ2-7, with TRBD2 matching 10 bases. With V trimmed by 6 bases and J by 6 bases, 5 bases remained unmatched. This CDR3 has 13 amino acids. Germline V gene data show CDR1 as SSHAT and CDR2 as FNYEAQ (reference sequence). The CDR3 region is CASSLTSGVEQYF. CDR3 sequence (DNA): TGTGCCAGCAGTTTAACTAGCGGGGTCGAGCAGTACTTC.

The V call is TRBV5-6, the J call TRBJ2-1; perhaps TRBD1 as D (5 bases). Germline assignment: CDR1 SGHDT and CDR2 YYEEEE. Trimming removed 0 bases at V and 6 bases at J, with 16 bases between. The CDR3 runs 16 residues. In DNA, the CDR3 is TGTGCCAGCAGCTTGGAGGGTTCAGGGCTTGGCAATGAGCAGTTCTTC. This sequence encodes CASSLEGSGLGNEQFF.

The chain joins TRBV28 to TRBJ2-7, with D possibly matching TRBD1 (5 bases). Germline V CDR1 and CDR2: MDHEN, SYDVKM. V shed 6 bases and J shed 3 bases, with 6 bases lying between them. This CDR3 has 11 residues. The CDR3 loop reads CASRGLYEQYF. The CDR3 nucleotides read TGTGCCAGCAGGGGGCTCTACGAGCAGTACTTC.

DNA for the CDR3: TGTGCCAGCAGTGAGATTGTGGACAACAATCAGCCCCAGCATTTT. As protein: CASSEIVDNNQPQHF. V gene TRBV2 combines with J gene TRBJ1-5, with D maybe TRBD1 (5 bases). Trimming stripped 3 bases from V and 3 bases from J, with 12 bases between. CDR1 and CDR2 (germline): SNHLY, FYNNEI. The CDR3 runs to 15 residues.

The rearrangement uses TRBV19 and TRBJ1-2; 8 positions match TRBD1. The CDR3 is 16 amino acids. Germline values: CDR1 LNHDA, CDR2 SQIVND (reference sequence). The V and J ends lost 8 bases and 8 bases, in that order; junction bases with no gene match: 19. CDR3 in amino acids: CASLPARTGPYMGYTF. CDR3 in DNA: TGTGCCAGTCTGCCAGCAAGGACAGGGCCCTATATGGGCTACACCTTC.

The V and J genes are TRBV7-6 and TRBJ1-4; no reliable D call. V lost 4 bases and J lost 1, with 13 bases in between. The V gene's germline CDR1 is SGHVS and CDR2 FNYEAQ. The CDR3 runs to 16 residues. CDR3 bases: TGTGCCAGCAGCTCGGGCTTCGGCGGAACTAATGAAAAACTGTTTTTT. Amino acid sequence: CASSSGFGGTNEKLFF.

This chain's CDR3 is CASSLTLAGHTGELFF. For the CDR3, the DNA is TGTGCCAGCAGTTTAACACTAGCGGGTCACACCGGGGAGCTGTTTTTT. The V call is TRBV27, the J call TRBJ2-2; 9 bases line up with TRBD2. V was clipped by 2 bases and J by 3 bases; unmatched bases: 4. Germline CDR1 MNHEY, CDR2 SMNVEV (reference sequence). This CDR3 has 16 amino acids.

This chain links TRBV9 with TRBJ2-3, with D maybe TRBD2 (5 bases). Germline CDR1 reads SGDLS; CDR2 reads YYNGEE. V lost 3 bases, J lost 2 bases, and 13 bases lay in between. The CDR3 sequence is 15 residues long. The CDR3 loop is CASSDGLRITDTQYF. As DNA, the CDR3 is TGTGCCAGCAGCGATGGACTCCGAATCACAGATACGCAGTATTTT. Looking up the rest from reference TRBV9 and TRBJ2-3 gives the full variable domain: DSGVTQTPKHLITATGQRVTLRCSPRSGDLSVYWYQQSLDQGLQFLIQYYNGEERAKGNILERFSAQQFPDLHSELNLSSLELGDSALYFCASSDGLRITDTQYFGPGTRLTVL.

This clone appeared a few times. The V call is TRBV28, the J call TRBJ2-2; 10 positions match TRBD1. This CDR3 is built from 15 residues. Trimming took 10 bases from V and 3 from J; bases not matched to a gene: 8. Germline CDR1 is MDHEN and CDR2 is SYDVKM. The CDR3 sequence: CATTSGTGDTGELFF. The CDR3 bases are TGTGCCACCACGTCGGGGACAGGGGACACCGGGGAGCTGTTTTTT.

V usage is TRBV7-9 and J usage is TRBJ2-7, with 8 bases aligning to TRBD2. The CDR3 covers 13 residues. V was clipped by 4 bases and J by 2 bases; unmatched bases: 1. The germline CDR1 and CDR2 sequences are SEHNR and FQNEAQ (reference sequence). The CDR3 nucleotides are TGTGCCAGCAGCTCGGGACTAGCCTACGAGCAGTACTTC. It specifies CASSSGLAYEQYF.

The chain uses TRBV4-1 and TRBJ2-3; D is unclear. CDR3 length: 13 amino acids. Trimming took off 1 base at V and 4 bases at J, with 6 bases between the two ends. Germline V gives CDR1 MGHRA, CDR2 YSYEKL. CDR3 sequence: CASSQGLSDTQYF. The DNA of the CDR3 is TGCGCCAGCAGCCAAGGTCTCTCAGATACGCAGTATTTT.

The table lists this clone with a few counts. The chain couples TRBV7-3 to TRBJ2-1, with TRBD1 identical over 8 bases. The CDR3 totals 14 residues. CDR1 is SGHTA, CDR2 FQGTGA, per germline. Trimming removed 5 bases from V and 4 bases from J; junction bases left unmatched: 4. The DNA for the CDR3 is TGTGCCAGCAGCGCGGGGACAGGATACAATGAGCAGTTCTTC. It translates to CASSAGTGYNEQFF.

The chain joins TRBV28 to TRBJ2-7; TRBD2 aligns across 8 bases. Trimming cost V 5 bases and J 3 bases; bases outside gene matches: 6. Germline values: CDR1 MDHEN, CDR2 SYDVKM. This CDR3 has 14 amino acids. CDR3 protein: CASSNRLANYEQYF. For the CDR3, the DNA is TGTGCCAGCAGTAACCGACTAGCGAACTACGAGCAGTACTTC.

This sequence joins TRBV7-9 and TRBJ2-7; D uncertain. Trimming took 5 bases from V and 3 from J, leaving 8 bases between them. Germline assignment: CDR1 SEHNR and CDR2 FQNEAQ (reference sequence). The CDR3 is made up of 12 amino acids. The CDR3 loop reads CASSPRVYEQYF. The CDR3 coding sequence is TGTGCCAGCAGCCCCCGGGTCTACGAGCAGTACTTC.

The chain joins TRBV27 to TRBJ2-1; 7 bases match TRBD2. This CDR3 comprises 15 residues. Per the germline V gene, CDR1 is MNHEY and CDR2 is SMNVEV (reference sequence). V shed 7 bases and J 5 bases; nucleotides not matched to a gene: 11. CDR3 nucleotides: TGTGCCAGCAACGAGGGCGGGAGCCCGGACAATGAGCAGTTCTTC. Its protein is CASNEGGSPDNEQFF.

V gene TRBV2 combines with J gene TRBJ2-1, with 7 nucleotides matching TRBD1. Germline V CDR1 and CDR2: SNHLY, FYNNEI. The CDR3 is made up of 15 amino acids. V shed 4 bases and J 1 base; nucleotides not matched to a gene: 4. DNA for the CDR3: TGTGCCAGCAGTGGAGGGGACAGATCCTACAATGAGCAGTTCTTC. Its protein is CASSGGDRSYNEQFF.

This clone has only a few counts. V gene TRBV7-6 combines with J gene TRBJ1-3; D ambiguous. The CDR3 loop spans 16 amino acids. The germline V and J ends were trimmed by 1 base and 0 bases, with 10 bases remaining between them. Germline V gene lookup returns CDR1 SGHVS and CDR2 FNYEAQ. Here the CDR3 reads CASSLEGRPSGNTIYF. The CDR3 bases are TGTGCCAGCAGCTTAGAAGGGCGCCCCTCTGGAAACACCATATATTTT.

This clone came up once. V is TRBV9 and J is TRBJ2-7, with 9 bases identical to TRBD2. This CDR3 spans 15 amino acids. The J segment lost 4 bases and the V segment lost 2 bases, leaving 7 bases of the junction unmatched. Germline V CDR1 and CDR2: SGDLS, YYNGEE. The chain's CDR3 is CASSVGREGRYEQYF. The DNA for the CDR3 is TGTGCCAGCAGCGTGGGGCGGGAGGGCCGGTACGAGCAGTACTTC.

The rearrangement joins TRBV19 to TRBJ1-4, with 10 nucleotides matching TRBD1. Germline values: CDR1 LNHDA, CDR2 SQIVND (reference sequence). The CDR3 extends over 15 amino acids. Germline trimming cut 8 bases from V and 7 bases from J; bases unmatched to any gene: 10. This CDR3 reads CASSFLDRGPEKLFF. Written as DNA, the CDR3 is TGTGCCAGTTCCTTCCTAGACAGGGGGCCTGAAAAACTGTTTTTT.

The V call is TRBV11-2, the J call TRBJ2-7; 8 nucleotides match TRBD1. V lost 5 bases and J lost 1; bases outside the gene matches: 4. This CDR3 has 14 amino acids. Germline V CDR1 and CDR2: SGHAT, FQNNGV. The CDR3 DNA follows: TGTGCCAGCAGCCCTGGGACAGGATCCTACGAGCAGTACTTC. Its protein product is CASSPGTGSYEQYF.

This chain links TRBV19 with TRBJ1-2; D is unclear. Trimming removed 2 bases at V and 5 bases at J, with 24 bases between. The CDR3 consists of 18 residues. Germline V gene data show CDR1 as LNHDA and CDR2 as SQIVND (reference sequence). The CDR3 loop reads CASSISKVGQVISYGYTF. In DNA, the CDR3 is TGTGCCAGTAGTATATCTAAAGTAGGGCAGGTGATTTCTTATGGCTACACCTTC.